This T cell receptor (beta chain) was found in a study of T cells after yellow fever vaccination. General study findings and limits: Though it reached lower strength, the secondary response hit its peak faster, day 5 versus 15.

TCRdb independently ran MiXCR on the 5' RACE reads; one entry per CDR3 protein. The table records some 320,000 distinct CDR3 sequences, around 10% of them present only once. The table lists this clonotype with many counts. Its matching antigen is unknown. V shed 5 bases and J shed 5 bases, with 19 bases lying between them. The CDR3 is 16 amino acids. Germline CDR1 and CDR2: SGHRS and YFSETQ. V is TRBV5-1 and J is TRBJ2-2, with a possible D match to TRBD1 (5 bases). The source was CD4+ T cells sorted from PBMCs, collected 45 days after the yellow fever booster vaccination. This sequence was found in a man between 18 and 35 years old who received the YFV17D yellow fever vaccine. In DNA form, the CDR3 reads TGCGCCAGCAGACGACAGACAGTCGCGAGGACCGGGGAGCTGTTTTTT. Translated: CASRRQTVARTGELFF.